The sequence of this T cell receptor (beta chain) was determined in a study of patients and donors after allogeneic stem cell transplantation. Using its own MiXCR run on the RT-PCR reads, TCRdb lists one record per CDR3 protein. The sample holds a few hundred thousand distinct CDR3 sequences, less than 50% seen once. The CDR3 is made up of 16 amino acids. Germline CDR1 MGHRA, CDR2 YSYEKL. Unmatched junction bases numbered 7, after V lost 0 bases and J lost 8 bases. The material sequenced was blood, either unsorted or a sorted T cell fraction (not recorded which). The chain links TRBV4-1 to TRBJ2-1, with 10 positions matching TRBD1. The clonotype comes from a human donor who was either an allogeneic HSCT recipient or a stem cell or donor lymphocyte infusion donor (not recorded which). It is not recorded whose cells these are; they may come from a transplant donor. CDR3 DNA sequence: TGCGCCAGCAGCCAAGATAGGAGACAGGGGGCCTATGAGCAGTTCTTC. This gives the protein CASSQDRRQGAYEQFF.